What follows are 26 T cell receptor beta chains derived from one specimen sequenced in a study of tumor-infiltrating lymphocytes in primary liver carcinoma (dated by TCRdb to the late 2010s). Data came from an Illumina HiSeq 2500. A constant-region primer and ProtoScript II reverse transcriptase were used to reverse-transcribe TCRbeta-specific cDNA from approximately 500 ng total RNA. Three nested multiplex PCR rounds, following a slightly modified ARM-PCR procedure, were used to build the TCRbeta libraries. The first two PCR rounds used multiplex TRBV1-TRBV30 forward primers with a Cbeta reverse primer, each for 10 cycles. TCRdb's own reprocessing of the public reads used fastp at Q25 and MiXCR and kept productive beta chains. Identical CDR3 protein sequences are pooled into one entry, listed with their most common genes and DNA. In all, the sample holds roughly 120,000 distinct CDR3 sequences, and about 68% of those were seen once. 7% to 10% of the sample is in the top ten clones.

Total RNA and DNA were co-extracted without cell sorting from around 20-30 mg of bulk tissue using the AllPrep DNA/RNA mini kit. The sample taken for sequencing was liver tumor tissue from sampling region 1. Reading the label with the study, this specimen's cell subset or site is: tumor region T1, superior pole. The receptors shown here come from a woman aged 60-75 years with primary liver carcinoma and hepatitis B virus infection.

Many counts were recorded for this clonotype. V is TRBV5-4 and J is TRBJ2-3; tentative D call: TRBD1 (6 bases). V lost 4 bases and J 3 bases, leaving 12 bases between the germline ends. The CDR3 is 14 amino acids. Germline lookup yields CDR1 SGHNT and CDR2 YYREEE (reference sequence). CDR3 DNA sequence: TGTGCCAGCAGCACATCACAGGGAACAGATACGCAGTATTTT. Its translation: CASSTSQGTDTQYF.

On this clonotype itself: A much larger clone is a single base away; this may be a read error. The CDR3 region is CSVRRRLDTEAFF. The CDR3 DNA follows: TGCAGCGTGCGGAGGAGGCTGGACACTGAAGCTTTCTTT. This chain joins TRBV29-1 and TRBJ1-1; D remains ambiguous. This CDR3 has 13 amino acids. V shed 6 bases and J shed 3 bases, with 14 bases lying between them. The V gene's germline CDR1 is SQVTM and CDR2 ANQGSEA.

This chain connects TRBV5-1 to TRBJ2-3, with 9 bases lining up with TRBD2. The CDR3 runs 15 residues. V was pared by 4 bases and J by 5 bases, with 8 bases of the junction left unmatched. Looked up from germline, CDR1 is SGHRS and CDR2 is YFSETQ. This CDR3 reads CASSPGTSRKDTQYF. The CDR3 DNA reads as TGCGCCAGCAGCCCCGGGACTAGCCGTAAAGATACGCAGTATTTT.

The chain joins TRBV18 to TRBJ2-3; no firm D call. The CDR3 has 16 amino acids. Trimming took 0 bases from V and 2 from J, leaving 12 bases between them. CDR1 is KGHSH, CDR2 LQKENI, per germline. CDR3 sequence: CASSPPVTRYTDTQYF. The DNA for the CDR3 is TGTGCCAGCTCACCACCGGTAACTCGTTACACAGATACGCAGTATTTT.

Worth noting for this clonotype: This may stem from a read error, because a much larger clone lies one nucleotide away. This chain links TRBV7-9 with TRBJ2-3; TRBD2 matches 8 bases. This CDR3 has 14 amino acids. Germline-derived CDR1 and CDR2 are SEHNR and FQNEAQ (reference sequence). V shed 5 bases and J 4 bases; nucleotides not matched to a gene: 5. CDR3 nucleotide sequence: TGTGCCAGCAGCCCGGGACTAGTCGCAGATACGCAGTATTTT. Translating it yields CASSPGLVADTQYF.

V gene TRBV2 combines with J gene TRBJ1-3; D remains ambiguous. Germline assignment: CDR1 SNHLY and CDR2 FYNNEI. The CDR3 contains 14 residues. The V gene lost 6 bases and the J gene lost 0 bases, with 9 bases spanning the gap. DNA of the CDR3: TGTGCCAGCAGCCCCCAGAGCTCTGGAAACACCATATATTTT. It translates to CASSPQSSGNTIYF. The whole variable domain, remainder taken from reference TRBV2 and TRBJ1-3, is EPEVTQTPSHQVTQMGQEVILRCVPISNHLYFYWYRQILGQKVEFLVSFYNNEISEKSEIFDDQFSVERPDGSNFTLKIRSTKLEDSAMYFCASSPQSSGNTIYFGEGSWLTVV.

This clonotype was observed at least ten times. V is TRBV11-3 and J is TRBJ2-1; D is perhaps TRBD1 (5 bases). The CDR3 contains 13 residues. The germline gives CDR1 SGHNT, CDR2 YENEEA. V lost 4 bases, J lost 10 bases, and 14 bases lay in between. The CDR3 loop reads CASSSLQVGEQFF. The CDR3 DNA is TGTGCCAGCAGCTCTTTACAGGTAGGAGAGCAGTTCTTC. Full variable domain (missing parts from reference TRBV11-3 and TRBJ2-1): EAGVVQSPRYKIIEKKQPVAFWCNPISGHNTLYWYLQNLGQGPELLIRYENEEAVDDSQLPKDRFSAERLKGVDSTLKIQPAELGDSAVYLCASSSLQVGEQFFGPGTRLTVL.

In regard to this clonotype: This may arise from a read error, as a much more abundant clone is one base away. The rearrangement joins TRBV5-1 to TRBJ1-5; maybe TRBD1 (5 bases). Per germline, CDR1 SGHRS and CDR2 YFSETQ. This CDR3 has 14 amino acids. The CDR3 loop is CTSSLQGLNQPQHF. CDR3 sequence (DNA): TGCACCAGCAGCTTGCAGGGTCTCAATCAGCCCCAGCATTTT.

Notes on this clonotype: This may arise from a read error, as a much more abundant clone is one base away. The chain's CDR3 is CVTWGGTGELFF. CDR3 sequence (DNA): TGTGTCACGTGGGGGGGCACCGGGGAGCTGTTTTTT. The chain recombines TRBV28 with TRBJ2-2; 7 nucleotides line up with TRBD2. CDR1 MDHEN and CDR2 SYDVKM come from the germline V gene. This CDR3 spans 12 amino acids. The full variable domain, with the rest looked up from reference TRBV28 and TRBJ2-2, is DVKVTQSSRYLVKRTGEKVFLECVQDMDHENMFWYRQDPGLGLRLIYFSYDVKMKEKGDIPEGYSVSREKKERFSLILESASTNQTSMYLCVTWGGTGELFFGEGSRLTVL.

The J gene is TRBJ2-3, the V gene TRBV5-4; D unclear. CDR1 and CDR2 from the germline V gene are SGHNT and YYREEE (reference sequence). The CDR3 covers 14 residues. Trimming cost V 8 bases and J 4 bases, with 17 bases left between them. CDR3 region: CASNLAGAADTQYF. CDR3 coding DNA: TGTGCCAGTAACTTGGCCGGCGCGGCAGATACGCAGTATTTT.

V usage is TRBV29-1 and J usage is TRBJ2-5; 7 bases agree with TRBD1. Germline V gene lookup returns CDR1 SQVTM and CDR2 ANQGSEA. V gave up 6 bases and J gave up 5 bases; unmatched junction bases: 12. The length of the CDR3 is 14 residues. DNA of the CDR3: TGCAGCGTAGTGCGGACAGGCCAAGGGGAGACCCAGTACTTC. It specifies CSVVRTGQGETQYF.

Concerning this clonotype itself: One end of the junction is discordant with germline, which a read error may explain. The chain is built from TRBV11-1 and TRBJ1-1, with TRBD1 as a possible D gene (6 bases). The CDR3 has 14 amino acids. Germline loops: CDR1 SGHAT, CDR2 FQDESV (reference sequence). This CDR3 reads CANSLGRGATEAFF. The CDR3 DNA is TGTGCCAACAGCTTAGGGAGGGGGGCCACTGAAGCTTTCTTT. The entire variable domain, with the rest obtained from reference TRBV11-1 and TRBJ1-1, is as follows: EAEVAQSPRYKITEKSQAVAFWCDPISGHATLYWYRQILGQGPELLVQFQDESVVDDSQLPKDRFSAERLKGVDSTLKIQPAELGDSAMYLCANSLGRGATEAFFGQGTRLTVV.

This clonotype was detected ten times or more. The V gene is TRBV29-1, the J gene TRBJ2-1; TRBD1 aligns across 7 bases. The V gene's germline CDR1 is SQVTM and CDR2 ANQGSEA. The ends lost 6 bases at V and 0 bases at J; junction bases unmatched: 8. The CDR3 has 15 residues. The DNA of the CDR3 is TGCAGCGTGCGACAGGGTCACAGCTCCTACAATGAGCAGTTCTTC. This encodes CSVRQGHSSYNEQFF.

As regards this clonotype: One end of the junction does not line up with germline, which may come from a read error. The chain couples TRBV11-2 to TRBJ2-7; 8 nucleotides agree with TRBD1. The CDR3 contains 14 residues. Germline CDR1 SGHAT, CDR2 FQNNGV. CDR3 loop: CVSSPQGASYELYF. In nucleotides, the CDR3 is TGTGTCAGCAGCCCTCAGGGGGCTTCCTACGAGCTGTACTTC.

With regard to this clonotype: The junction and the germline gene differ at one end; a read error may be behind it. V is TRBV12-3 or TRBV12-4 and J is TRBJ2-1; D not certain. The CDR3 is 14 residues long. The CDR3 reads CASSFEQPHNEEFF. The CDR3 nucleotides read TGTGCCAGCAGTTTTGAACAGCCCCACAATGAGGAGTTCTTC.

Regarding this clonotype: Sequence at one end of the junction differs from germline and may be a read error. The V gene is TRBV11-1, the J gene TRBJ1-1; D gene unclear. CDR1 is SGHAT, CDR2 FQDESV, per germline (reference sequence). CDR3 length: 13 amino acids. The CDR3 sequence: CASNLRAMAEAFF. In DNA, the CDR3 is TGTGCCAGCAACTTACGGGCAATGGCTGAAGCTTTCTTT.

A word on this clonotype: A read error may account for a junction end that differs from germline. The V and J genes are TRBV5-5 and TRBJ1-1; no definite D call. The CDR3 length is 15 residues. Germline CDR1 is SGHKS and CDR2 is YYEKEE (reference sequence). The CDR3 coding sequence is TGTGCCAGCAGACGTGAGGACTACACGAACACTGAAGCTTCCTTT. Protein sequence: CASRREDYTNTEASF.

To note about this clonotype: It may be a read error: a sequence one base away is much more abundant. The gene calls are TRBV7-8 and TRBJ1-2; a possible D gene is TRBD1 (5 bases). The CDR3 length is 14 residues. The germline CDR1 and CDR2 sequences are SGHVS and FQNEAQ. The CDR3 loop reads CACSLGADYYGYTF. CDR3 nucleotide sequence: TGTGCCTGCAGCCTTGGGGCAGACTACTATGGCTACACCTTC. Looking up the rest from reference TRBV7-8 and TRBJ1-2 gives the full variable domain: GAGVSQSPRYKVAKRGQDVALRCDPISGHVSLFWYQQALGQGPEFLTYFQNEAQLDKSGLPSDRFFAERPEGSVSTLKIQRTQQEDSAVYLCACSLGADYYGYTFGSGTRLTVV.

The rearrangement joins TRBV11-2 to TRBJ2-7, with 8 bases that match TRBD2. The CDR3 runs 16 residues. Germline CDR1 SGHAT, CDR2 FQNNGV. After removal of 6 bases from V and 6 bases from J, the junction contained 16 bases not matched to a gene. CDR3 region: CASSTGTRGGAGEQYF. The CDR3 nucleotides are TGTGCCAGCAGTACGGGGACTAGAGGGGGGGCCGGCGAGCAGTACTTC.

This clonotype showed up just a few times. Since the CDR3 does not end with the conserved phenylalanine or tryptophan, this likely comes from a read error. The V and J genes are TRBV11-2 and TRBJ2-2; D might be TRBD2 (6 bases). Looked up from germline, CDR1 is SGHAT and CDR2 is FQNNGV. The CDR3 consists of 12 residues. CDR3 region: CASTDVAGGLFY. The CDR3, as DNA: TGTGCCAGCACCGACGTAGCCGGGGGGCTGTTTTAT.

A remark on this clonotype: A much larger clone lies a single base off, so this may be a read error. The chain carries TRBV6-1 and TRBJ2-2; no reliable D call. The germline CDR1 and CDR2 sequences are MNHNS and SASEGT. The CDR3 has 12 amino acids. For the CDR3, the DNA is TGTGCCGGCAGTTGGGGCACCGGGGAGCTGTTTTTT. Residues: CAGSWGTGELFF.

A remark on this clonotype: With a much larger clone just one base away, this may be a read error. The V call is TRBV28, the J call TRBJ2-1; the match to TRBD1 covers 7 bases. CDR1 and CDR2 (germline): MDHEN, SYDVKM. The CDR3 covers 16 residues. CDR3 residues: CPSSPAGTANYNEQFF. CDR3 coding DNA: TGTCCCAGCAGTCCCGCCGGGACAGCCAACTACAATGAGCAGTTCTTC.

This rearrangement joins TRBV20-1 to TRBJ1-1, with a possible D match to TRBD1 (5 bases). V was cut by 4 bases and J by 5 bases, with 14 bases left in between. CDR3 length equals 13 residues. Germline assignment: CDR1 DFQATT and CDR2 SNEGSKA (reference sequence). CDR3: CSAMRGPGTEAFF. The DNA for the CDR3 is TGCAGTGCTATGAGGGGCCCGGGAACTGAAGCTTTCTTT.

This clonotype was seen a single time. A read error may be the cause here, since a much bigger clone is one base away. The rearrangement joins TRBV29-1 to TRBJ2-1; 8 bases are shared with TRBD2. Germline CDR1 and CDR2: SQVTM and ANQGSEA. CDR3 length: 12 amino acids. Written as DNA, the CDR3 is TGCAGCGTTGCCCGGGGGGGGTATGAGCGGTTCTTC. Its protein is CSVARGGYERFF.

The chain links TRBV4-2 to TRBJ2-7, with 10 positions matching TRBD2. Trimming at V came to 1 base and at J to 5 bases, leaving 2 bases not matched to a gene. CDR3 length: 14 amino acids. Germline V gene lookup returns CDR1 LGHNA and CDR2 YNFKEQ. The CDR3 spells CASSQASGGNEQYF. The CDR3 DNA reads TGTGCCAGCAGCCAAGCTAGCGGGGGCAACGAGCAGTACTTC.

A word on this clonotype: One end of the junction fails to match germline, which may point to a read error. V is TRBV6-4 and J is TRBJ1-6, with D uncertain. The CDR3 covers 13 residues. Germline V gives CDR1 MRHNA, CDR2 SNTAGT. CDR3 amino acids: CAISLDLNSPPHF. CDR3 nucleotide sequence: TGTGCCATCAGTTTAGATCTAAATTCACCCCCCCACTTT.